The rows below give T cell receptor beta chains drawn from one sample of a study of shared T cell receptors in the human thymus. Measured with immunoSEQ multiplex PCR; TCRdb has only the in-frame clones, and not every one. The sample yields some 400,000 clones, more than 85% seen once. Sample: thymocytes. These receptors were obtained from a human donor. The CDR3 runs from the conserved cysteine through the conserved F or W. Fields, in order: V gene, D gene, J gene, clone size, CDR3 DNA, CDR3 protein. A D gene is named only where the DNA matches it firmly. Clone sizes are given selectively: once, few, many, or a class where the clone is expanded.

TRBV21-1	-	TRBJ1-1	-	TGTGCCCATATCCCGGACACTGAAGCTTTCTTT	CAHIPDTEAFF
TRBV7-2	TRBD1	TRBJ2-5	-	TGTGCCAGCAGCTTACAGGGGGTGAAAAGGGAGACCCAGTACTTC	CASSLQGVKRETQYF
TRBV19	TRBD2	TRBJ2-7	-	TGTGCCAGTAGTCCCCAGCTAGCGGGATCCCCATGCATCGAGCAGTACTTC	CASSPQLAGSPCIEQYF
TRBV11-3	-	TRBJ2-3	-	TGTGCCAGCAGCGCGCGTTTCGGTGTCGATACGCAGTATTTT	CASSARFGVDTQYF
TRBV6-6	-	TRBJ2-7	-	TGTGCCAGCAGTTCCCCGGGCGGCGAGCAGTACTTC	CASSSPGGEQYF
TRBV18	-	TRBJ1-1	-	TGTGCCAGCTCACCACCGGGCGGGCGGGAGAACACTGAAGCTTTCTTT	CASSPPGGRENTEAFF
TRBV14	-	TRBJ1-1	-	TGTGCCAGCAGCTCCTACACAGCTTCCGACACTGAAGCTTTCTTT	CASSSYTASDTEAFF
TRBV18	-	TRBJ2-2	-	TGTGCCAGCTCACCGGCGCGGCAGGCGTCCGACACCGGGGAGCTGTTTTTT	CASSPARQASDTGELFF
TRBV20-1	TRBD1	TRBJ2-5	once	TGCAGTGCTCTGACAGGGGTGACCCAGTACTTC	CSALTGVTQYF
TRBV27	TRBD1	TRBJ2-7	-	TGTGCCAGCAGTGCCGGGACAGCCTTCTACGAGCAGTACTTC	CASSAGTAFYEQYF
TRBV27	-	TRBJ1-4	-	TGTGCCAGCAGCCGAGTTGGAGGGGAGAAGACCGCAACTAATGAAAAACTGTTTTTT	CASSRVGGEKTATNEKLFF
TRBV27	TRBD2	TRBJ2-5	-	TGTGCCAGCCAAGATTCCAGACTAGCGGGAGGGGAGACCCAGTACTTC	CASQDSRLAGGETQYF
TRBV6-5	TRBD1	TRBJ1-2	once	TGTGCCAGCAGTTATAGGACAGGGGAGTATGGCTACACCTTC	CASSYRTGEYGYTF
TRBV2	-	TRBJ1-1	few	TGTGCCAGCAGTGAAAGGGTCGCCCGGGCTTTCTTT	CASSERVARAFF
TRBV14	-	TRBJ2-1	-	TGTGCCAGCAGCCAAGTTGGCCTCACCGCCCCATACAATGAGCAGTTCTTC	CASSQVGLTAPYNEQFF
TRBV2	-	TRBJ1-4	-	TGTGCCAGCAGAGGGACGGTTGAAAAACTGTTTTTT	CASRGTVEKLFF
TRBV18	TRBD2	TRBJ2-1	-	TGTGCCAGCTCACCACGGGGGACTAGCCATGAGCAGTTCTTC	CASSPRGTSHEQFF
TRBV7-2	TRBD1	TRBJ2-7	few	TGTGCCAGCAGCTTCCAGGGGGCGCCGTACGAGCAGTACTTC	CASSFQGAPYEQYF
TRBV7-9	TRBD1	TRBJ2-3	-	TGTGCCAGCAGCTCGGGACAGGGTGTTGGCACAGATACGCAGTATTTT	CASSSGQGVGTDTQYF
TRBV27	-	TRBJ2-1	-	TGTGCCAGCAGTTCCTCTCGTCGGGAGTATGGGGGGAATGAGCAGTTCTTC	CASSSSRREYGGNEQFF
TRBV5-4	TRBD1	TRBJ1-1	-	TGTGCCAGCAGCTCTACAGGGGACGTGAACACTGAAGCTTTCTTT	CASSSTGDVNTEAFF
TRBV28	-	TRBJ1-4	-	TGTGCCAGCAGTACTCACCCGAGACAGGATAATGAAAAACTGTTTTTT	CASSTHPRQDNEKLFF
TRBV27	-	TRBJ1-1	-	TGTGCCAGCAGCTCGCAGGCCTGGAACACTGAAGCTTTCTTT	CASSSQAWNTEAFF
TRBV30	-	TRBJ2-1	-	TGTGCCTGGAGTTCTAGCTCCTACAATGAGCAGTTCTTC	CAWSSSSYNEQFF
TRBV19	-	TRBJ1-5	once	TGTGCCAGTCTCCCTGGGGGCCGAACCATCAATCAGCCCCAGCATTTT	CASLPGGRTINQPQHF
TRBV2	-	TRBJ1-1	few	TGTGCCAGCAGTGAGAACACTGAAGCTTTCTTT	CASSENTEAFF